This T cell receptor beta chain comes out of a study of tumour-infiltrating T cells in Burkitt lymphoma. Study background: The Burkitt lymphoma cohort spanned all epidemiological subtypes. Survival, overall and progression-free, tracked with productive clonality. Study observations and caveats: Many Burkitt lymphoma patients shared several public clonotypes.

V was clipped by 6 bases and J by 1 base, with 5 bases between them. This CDR3 is built from 12 residues. CDR1 and CDR2 from the germline V gene are ENHRY and SYGVKD. This clone was observed a handful of times. The antigen is undetermined. The method was immunoSEQ multiplex PCR; TCRdb's version includes in-frame clones alone and lacks a portion of them. The sample has 46,000 or so clones; around 30% are singletons. This sequence originates from a human donor with Burkitt lymphoma. The chain is built from TRBV10-3 and TRBJ2-3; D is unresolved. Input material: tumor tissue. DNA of the CDR3: TGTGCCATCAGATCTGGCACAGATACGCAGTATTTT. It encodes CAIRSGTDTQYF.